Sequencing of this TCR beta chain was carried out in a study of radiation and T cells in renal cell carcinoma. Stated time point: blood 4 weeks post-SBRT, at nephrectomy. The treatment here: 15 Gy SBRT to primary tumor, nephrectomy 4 weeks later. J gave up 2 bases and V 4 bases, and 9 bases lay outside the gene matches. CDR3 size: 16 residues. Germline loops: CDR1 SGHTA, CDR2 FQGNSA. Sequencing used immunoSEQ multiplex PCR; TCRdb keeps in-frame clones, though not all of them. In the table there are 60,000 to 75,000 clones, more than 60% of which are singletons. This chain joins TRBV7-2 and TRBJ2-5; 8 nucleotides line up with TRBD2. Sequencing was performed on blood, taken from a patient whose treatment included radiotherapy and nephrectomy. This sequence was found in a man between 60 and 75 years old with renal cell carcinoma. CDR3 sequence reads: CASSSRRASGQETQYF. The DNA for the CDR3 is TGTGCCAGCAGCTCGAGGAGGGCTAGCGGGCAAGAGACCCAGTACTTC. The entire variable domain, with the rest obtained from reference TRBV7-2 and TRBJ2-5, is as follows: GAGVSQSPSNKVTEKGKDVELRCDPISGHTALYWYRQSLGQGLEFLIYFQGNSAPDKSGLPSDRFSAERTGGSVSTLTIQRTQQEDSAVYLCASSSRRASGQETQYFGPGTRLLVL.